This TCR beta chain was recovered during a study of siplizumab effects on memory and regulatory T cells. Sequencing of each sample assayed around 9.9 x 10^4 TCR templates. Measured with immunoSEQ multiplex PCR; TCRdb has only the in-frame clones, and not every one. The sample holds roughly 100,000 clones; about 93% are singletons and the top ten take roughly 0.62%. The study, taken as a whole, reports: Significant reduction of alloreactive sequences traceable to unstimulated CD4+ memory cells was observed with siplizumab. Apparently key alloresponse contributors, naive T cells also seemed more diverse than memory cells. With siplizumab, Treg-derived clones averaged around 70% of mappable alloreactive CD4+ clones, versus about 25% in controls.

This clone has a single count. Antigen specificity is unknown. Germline CDR1 reads MNHEY; CDR2 reads SVGAGI. CDR3 length: 14 residues. V was pared by 5 bases and J by 0 bases, with 2 bases of the junction left unmatched. Source material: Tregs sorted from blood. The source is a human donor in good health. V usage is TRBV6-5 and J usage is TRBJ2-7, with 9 bases lining up with TRBD2. CDR3 sequence reads: CASSRTSVSYEQYF. CDR3 nucleotide sequence: TGTGCCAGCAGTCGGACTAGCGTCTCCTACGAGCAGTACTTC.